This T cell receptor beta chain appears in the sequencing data of a study of T-cell reconstitution after alpha-beta-depleted transplantation in children (dated by TCRdb to 2016 to 2017). As for the study more broadly: T-cell immune reconstitution after TCRalphabeta/CD19-depleted allogeneic hematopoietic cell transplantation in children was quantitatively tracked in the study by means of TCR repertoire profiling. The study at large found these results: The high TCRbeta diversity at day 60 in some patients was ascribed to recipient T cells and intrathymic progenitors that had survived conditioning. Apparently early alphabetaT-cell count recovery about two months after transplant reportedly relied on only several hundred rapidly expanded clones derived from non-depleted graft cells. Over subsequent months, a decline in hyperexpanded clone frequencies was noted, and after one year, T-cell counts and TCRbeta diversity were mostly ascribed to newly produced T cells.

In light of the paper, this sample's treatment or condition label describes: allogeneic hematopoietic cell transplantation with graft depleted of TCRalphabeta T cells and CD19 B cells. The children who served as transplant recipients had been given grafts of TCRalphabeta/CD19-depleted allogeneic hematopoietic cells. A remark on this clonotype: What this receptor recognizes is not known. No much larger clone exists at a distance of one base, and base qualities are not known.

CDR1 LNHNV and CDR2 YYDKDF are derived from the germline V gene (reference sequence). The CDR3 covers 15 residues, taking in both the cysteine and the phenylalanine. The only DNA kept is the CDR3, 45 bases in frame from the first base. Trimming costs V 7 bases and J 2 bases, and their ends lie 15 bases apart. The library was generated by PCR. Data came from an Illumina HiSeq 2500. To normalize quantification of the TCRbeta repertoire, the TCR libraries were built with molecular barcoding that relied on unique molecular identifiers. TCRdb took the public reads, trimmed them with fastp at Q25, ran MiXCR for clone calling and kept in-frame beta chains. Each CDR3 protein appears once, grouped with its most common genes and DNA. Within this sample are more than 200,000 distinct CDR3 sequences, with roughly a quarter of them counted one time only. Jointly, the top ten make up more than 4.5% of the sample.

The sequencing here drew on PBMCs, mostly from graft donor cells, taken 360 days after TCRalphabeta/CD19-depleted stem cell transplant. The rearranged chain carries TRBV15 and TRBJ1-5; tentative D gene TRBD1, with 5 bases matching. The TCR was taken from a female patient between 2 and 15 years old who had a stem cell transplant for congenital amegakaryocytic thrombocytopenia, so the T cells may come from the graft donor. The DNA sequence is as follows: TGTGCCACCAACCCCAAGGGAGGGGGCAATCAGCCCCAGCATTTT. Its amino acids are CATNPKGGGNQPQHF. Where the CDR3 stops, the reference TRBV15 and TRBJ1-5 genes take over; the full variable domain is DAMVIQNPRYQVTQFGKPVTLSCSQTLNHNVMYWYQQKSSQAPKLLFHYYDKDFNNEADTPDNFQSRRPNTSFCFLDIRSPGLGDTAMYLCATNPKGGGNQPQHFGDGTRLSIL.